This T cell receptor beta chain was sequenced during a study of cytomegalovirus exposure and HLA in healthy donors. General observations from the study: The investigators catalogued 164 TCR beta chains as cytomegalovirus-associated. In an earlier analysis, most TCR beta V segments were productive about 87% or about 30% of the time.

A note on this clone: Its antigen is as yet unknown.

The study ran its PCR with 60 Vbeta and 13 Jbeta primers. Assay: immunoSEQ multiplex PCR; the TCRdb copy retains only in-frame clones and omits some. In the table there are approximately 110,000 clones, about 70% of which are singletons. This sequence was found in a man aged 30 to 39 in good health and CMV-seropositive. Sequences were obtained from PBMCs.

CDR3 region: CASSLELAGGGSYEQYF. CDR3 in DNA: TGTGCCAGCAGCTTAGAACTAGCGGGGGGTGGCTCCTACGAGCAGTACTTC. V usage is TRBV11-2 and J usage is TRBJ2-7; 12 nucleotides match TRBD2. In germline, CDR1 is SGHAT, CDR2 FQNNGV. J was trimmed by 0 bases and V by 0 bases; bases with no gene match: 3. This CDR3 comprises 17 residues.